Each of the 32 T cell receptor beta chains below was sequenced from the same sample in a study of OX40 agonist ivuxolimab in advanced cancers. Measured with immunoSEQ multiplex PCR; TCRdb has only the in-frame clones, and not every one. The sample gives over 150,000 clones, around 94% of which show up once; approximately 0.32% is in the top ten. The sample here was CD4+ or CD8+ T cells sorted from blood, taken in a trial of the OX40 agonist ivuxolimab. These receptors were taken from an adult with an advanced solid tumor such as melanoma, head and neck, liver or kidney cancer.

The gene calls are TRBV20-1 and TRBJ2-5; the D gene is possibly TRBD2 (5 bases). Trimming removed 8 bases at V and 0 bases at J, with 7 bases between. This CDR3 region has 11 residues. Germline CDR1 reads DFQATT; CDR2 reads SNEGSKA (reference sequence). The CDR3 nucleotides are TGCAGTCCGGGGAACCAAGAGACCCAGTACTTC. This gives the protein CSPGNQETQYF.

The chain links TRBV9 to TRBJ1-5; perhaps TRBD1 as D (6 bases). The germline V gene encodes CDR1 SGDLS and CDR2 YYNGEE. The CDR3 extends over 13 amino acids. V lost 2 bases and J 4 bases, leaving 7 bases between the germline ends. CDR3 DNA sequence: TGTGCCAGCAGCGTCCAGGGGAATCAGCCCCAGCATTTT. Translated: CASSVQGNQPQHF.

The V gene is TRBV7-9, the J gene TRBJ1-2; possible D gene TRBD1, 5 bases. Germline lookup yields CDR1 SEHNR and CDR2 FQNEAQ (reference sequence). The CDR3 is 14 amino acids. Trimming cost V 1 base and J 5 bases, with 11 bases left between them. The CDR3 here is CASSLGTRVYGYTF. CDR3 coding DNA: TGTGCCAGCAGCTTAGGAACCAGGGTTTATGGCTACACCTTC.

Worth noting for this clone: The same CDR3 can be traced to other DNA sequences in this sample. The chain joins TRBV18 to TRBJ2-3; D unclear. The V and J ends lost 3 bases and 0 bases respectively, with 4 bases between them. CDR3 size: 13 residues. Germline V gene sequence: CDR1 KGHSH, CDR2 LQKENI. Here the CDR3 DNA reads TGTGCCAGCTCACCCCCTAGCACAGATACGCAGTATTTT. Amino acid sequence: CASSPPSTDTQYF.

V and J are TRBV28 and TRBJ2-1; the D gene could be TRBD1 or TRBD2 (6 bases each). The germline CDR1 and CDR2 sequences are MDHEN and SYDVKM. The CDR3 is made up of 13 amino acids. V lost 8 bases and J lost 2, with 10 bases in between. The CDR3 here is CASSGGPYNEQFF. DNA for the CDR3: TGTGCCAGCTCCGGGGGCCCCTACAATGAGCAGTTCTTC.

V gene TRBV19 combines with J gene TRBJ1-4; D gene ambiguous. V gave up 0 bases and J gave up 8 bases, with 16 bases separating them. Germline lookup yields CDR1 LNHDA and CDR2 SQIVND (reference sequence). The CDR3 consists of 16 residues. In DNA, the CDR3 is TGTGCCAGTAGTATAGACCGCGCAGGTCCGGGAGAAAAACTGTTTTTT. It codes for CASSIDRAGPGEKLFF.

Only one count was recorded for this clone. The rearrangement joins TRBV6-5 to TRBJ1-5; no clear D. The germline gives CDR1 MNHEY, CDR2 SVGAGI. This CDR3 spans 15 amino acids. Trimming cost V 6 bases and J 0 bases, with 12 bases left between them. The CDR3, as DNA: TGTGCCAGCAGGCGGACGGTTGATAGCAATCAGCCCCAGCATTTT. Protein product: CASRRTVDSNQPQHF.

The chain carries TRBV6-5 and TRBJ2-7; D may be TRBD1 (6 bases). This CDR3 contains 14 residues. Germline assignment: CDR1 MNHEY and CDR2 SVGAGI. Trimming pared 4 bases from V and 4 bases from J, leaving 14 bases between. The CDR3 coding sequence is TGTGCCAGCAGTTCCGGACAGTTGGGGTACGAGCAGTACTTC. This translates into CASSSGQLGYEQYF.

The V and J genes are TRBV19 and TRBJ1-4, with D tentatively TRBD1 (5 bases). Trimming pared 6 bases from V and 10 bases from J, leaving 15 bases between. The CDR3 is made up of 13 amino acids. CDR1 is LNHDA and CDR2 is SQIVND in the germline V gene (reference sequence). The CDR3 protein is CASSMRGIGKLFF. Written as DNA, the CDR3 is TGTGCCAGTAGCATGCGGGGCATTGGAAAACTGTTTTTT.

The chain links TRBV14 to TRBJ1-5, with D perhaps TRBD1 (5 bases). The CDR3 covers 15 residues. V lost 4 bases, J lost 6 bases, and 16 bases lay in between. The germline V gene has CDR1 SGHDN and CDR2 FVKESK. Written as DNA, the CDR3 is TGTGCCAGCAGCCTCGGGACGGCCCCTGGTCAGCCCCAGCATTTT. The encoded protein is CASSLGTAPGQPQHF.

The gene calls are TRBV6-1 and TRBJ2-6; possible D gene TRBD1, 6 bases. From germline, CDR1 is MNHNS and CDR2 SASEGT. The CDR3 extends over 12 amino acids. V dropped 8 bases and J dropped 10 bases, with 12 bases sitting between them. The CDR3 DNA follows: TGTGCCAGCCAGACAGGAAAAAACGTCCTGACTTTC. Translation: CASQTGKNVLTF.

V and J are TRBV2 and TRBJ1-1, with D possibly TRBD1 on 6 matching bases. The CDR3 has 14 residues. Germline lookup yields CDR1 SNHLY and CDR2 FYNNEI. V was clipped by 6 bases and J by 4 bases, with 15 bases between them. The DNA for the CDR3 is TGTGCCAGCAGAACAGGGTCCTTCACCACTGAAGCTTTCTTT. Amino acids: CASRTGSFTTEAFF.

The chain uses TRBV6-1 and TRBJ2-7; 10 nucleotides match TRBD2. The ends lost 2 bases at V and 6 bases at J; junction bases unmatched: 7. The CDR3 is 15 residues long. CDR1 is MNHNS and CDR2 is SASEGT in the germline V gene. This CDR3 is CASSENPGLATEQYF. CDR3 sequence (DNA): TGTGCCAGCAGTGAAAACCCGGGACTAGCGACCGAGCAGTACTTC.

This clone has just one count. The chain combines TRBV5-1 with TRBJ2-7; no reliable D call. The CDR3 is 14 residues long. From germline, CDR1 is SGHRS and CDR2 YFSETQ. With 4 bases removed from V and 2 bases from J, the gap between germline ends came to 13 bases. CDR3 nucleotides: TGCGCCAGCAGCGCTAGTCAGTTTACCTACGAGCAGTACTTC. Residues: CASSASQFTYEQYF.

This clone was counted once. This rearrangement joins TRBV29-1 to TRBJ2-3, with D possibly matching TRBD2 (5 bases). This CDR3 has 14 amino acids. CDR1 and CDR2 from the germline V gene are SQVTM and ANQGSEA. V was shortened by 6 bases and J by 4 bases, with 17 bases between the two germline ends. In DNA form, the CDR3 reads TGCAGCGTGGCGGGCTACAATGGGGCAGATACGCAGTATTTT. Translating it yields CSVAGYNGADTQYF.

Details on this clone: The same CDR3 arises from other DNA sequences in this sample as well. The chain couples TRBV4-3 to TRBJ1-1; unclear D gene. CDR1 and CDR2 from the germline V gene are LGHNA and YSLEER. V was cut by 0 bases and J by 0 bases, with 2 bases left in between. CDR3 length: 13 residues. As DNA, the CDR3 is TGCGCCAGCAGCCAAGAAGTGAACACTGAAGCTTTCTTT. It specifies CASSQEVNTEAFF.

This chain links TRBV18 with TRBJ1-3; 8 bases fit TRBD1. CDR1 is KGHSH, CDR2 LQKENI, per germline. J was trimmed by 0 bases and V by 6 bases; bases with no gene match: 7. The CDR3 length is 16 residues. The CDR3 here is CASSPGTGSSGNTIYF. CDR3 nucleotides: TGTGCCAGCTCGCCCGGGACAGGAAGCTCTGGAAACACCATATATTTT.

This rearrangement joins TRBV11-1 to TRBJ2-5, with D tentatively TRBD1 or TRBD2 (5 bases each). Germline values: CDR1 SGHAT, CDR2 FQDESV (reference sequence). There are 14 residues in the CDR3. Trimming removed 6 bases from V and 3 bases from J, with 14 bases in between. The CDR3, as DNA: TGTGCCAGCAGTTCAATCGGGGCCGAAGAGACCCAGTACTTC. Its translation: CASSSIGAEETQYF.

The gene calls are TRBV29-1 and TRBJ2-3; D might be TRBD1 or TRBD2, each matching 5 bases. Germline assignment: CDR1 SQVTM and CDR2 ANQGSEA. This CDR3 comprises 12 residues. V lost 0 bases and J 6 bases, leaving 7 bases between the germline ends. The DNA for the CDR3 is TGCAGCGTTGAAGATGAGGGGGATACGCAGTATTTT. This translates into CSVEDEGDTQYF.

This chain uses TRBV21-1 with TRBJ2-2; the listed D gene, TRBD1, was not tested against the DNA. TRBV21-1 is deemed a pseudogene. The length of the CDR3 is 14 residues. CDR3 protein: CASMVRPNTGELFF. As DNA, the CDR3 is TGTGCCAGCATGGTCAGGCCGAACACCGGGGAGCTGTTTTTT.

The chain uses TRBV14 and TRBJ2-7; D may be TRBD1 (5 bases). The germline V and J ends were trimmed by 1 base and 6 bases, with 13 bases remaining between them. The CDR3 consists of 14 residues. The germline gives CDR1 SGHDN, CDR2 FVKESK. CDR3 DNA sequence: TGTGCCAGCAGCCAAGCCCTAGGGGTCAGCGAGCAGTACTTC. It encodes CASSQALGVSEQYF.

This clone has a single count. The chain joins TRBV2 to TRBJ2-7, with D possibly being TRBD1 or TRBD2 (7 bases each). This CDR3 is built from 16 residues. CDR1 and CDR2 (germline): SNHLY, FYNNEI. V was trimmed by 6 bases and J by 5 bases, leaving 23 bases between them. The CDR3 protein is CASRAQRGRGVHEQYF. The CDR3, as DNA: TGTGCCAGCAGGGCCCAGCGGGGCAGGGGGGTCCACGAGCAGTACTTC. The entire variable domain, with the rest obtained from reference TRBV2 and TRBJ2-7, is as follows: EPEVTQTPSHQVTQMGQEVILRCVPISNHLYFYWYRQILGQKVEFLVSFYNNEISEKSEIFDDQFSVERPDGSNFTLKIRSTKLEDSAMYFCASRAQRGRGVHEQYFGPGTRLTVT.

V usage is TRBV9 and J usage is TRBJ1-5; D gene ambiguous. Germline loops: CDR1 SGDLS, CDR2 YYNGEE. Trimming stripped 4 bases from V and 7 bases from J, with 15 bases between. The CDR3 consists of 14 residues. CDR3 protein: CASSPSELRQPQHF. The CDR3 DNA reads as TGTGCCAGCAGCCCCAGTGAGTTAAGACAGCCCCAGCATTTT.

In this sample, this clone turned up a few times. V and J are TRBV19 and TRBJ1-1, with 7 positions matching TRBD1. Germline V gene sequence: CDR1 LNHDA, CDR2 SQIVND (reference sequence). The CDR3 has 11 residues. The J segment lost 7 bases and the V segment lost 10 bases, leaving 6 bases of the junction unmatched. The CDR3 region is CATGQVNEAFF. CDR3 DNA sequence: TGTGCCACCGGACAGGTAAATGAAGCTTTCTTT. Using reference TRBV19 and TRBJ1-1 for the parts outside the CDR3, the full variable domain is DGGITQSPKYLFRKEGQNVTLSCEQNLNHDAMYWYRQDPGQGLRLIYYSQIVNDFQKGDIAEGYSVSREKKESFPLTVTSAQKNPTAFYLCATGQVNEAFFGQGTRLTVV.

This chain joins TRBV7-8 and TRBJ2-7, with TRBD1 as a possible D gene (5 bases). The CDR3 has 14 residues. V lost 2 bases and J lost 1, with 9 bases in between. CDR1 is SGHVS and CDR2 is FQNEAQ in the germline V gene. In DNA, the CDR3 is TGTGCCAGCAGCTTACTTCAGGGTTCCTACGAGCAGTACTTC. Translated: CASSLLQGSYEQYF.

V gene TRBV6-1 combines with J gene TRBJ2-7; D is possibly TRBD1 or TRBD2 (5 bases each). This CDR3 has 13 amino acids. Germline loops: CDR1 MNHNS, CDR2 SASEGT. Trimming left V 7 bases short and J 3 bases short, with 13 bases between. Written as DNA, the CDR3 is TGTGCCAGCACAAGGGGACGGAGCTACGAGCAGTACTTC. It codes for CASTRGRSYEQYF.

This rearrangement joins TRBV9 to TRBJ2-7; D possibly uses TRBD1 or TRBD2 (5 bases each). This CDR3 is 12 amino acids long. Germline assignment: CDR1 SGDLS and CDR2 YYNGEE. V shed 4 bases and J shed 6 bases, with 11 bases lying between them. The CDR3 loop is CASSSGGGEQYF. CDR3 nucleotides: TGTGCCAGCAGCTCCGGTGGGGGCGAGCAGTACTTC.

About this clone itself: One junction end disagrees with the germline gene, perhaps due to a read error. The genes are TRBV4-1 and TRBJ1-1; D is unclear. Germline CDR1 reads MGHRA; CDR2 reads YSYEKL. The CDR3 is made up of 15 amino acids. This CDR3 reads CASSQEIAMNTEAFF. CDR3 sequence (DNA): TGCGCCAGCAGTCAAGAGATAGCCATGAACACTGAAGCTTTCTTT.

The J gene is TRBJ2-7, the V gene TRBV28; D unclear. The germline V and J ends were trimmed by 6 bases and 6 bases, with 12 bases remaining between them. The CDR3 runs 12 residues. Germline CDR1 and CDR2: MDHEN and SYDVKM. CDR3 DNA sequence: TGTGCCAGCAGGTCGACTCCGGTCGAGCAGTACTTC. As protein: CASRSTPVEQYF.

The chain couples TRBV29-1 to TRBJ2-5; D may be TRBD1 or TRBD2 (5 bases each). The CDR3 covers 13 residues. V was pared by 2 bases and J by 5 bases, with 12 bases between. CDR1 and CDR2 (germline): SQVTM, ANQGSEA. DNA for the CDR3: TGCAGCGTTGAAAAGGGACCTGAGGAGACCCAGTACTTC. Its protein is CSVEKGPEETQYF. Full variable domain (outside the CDR3, taken from reference TRBV29-1 and TRBJ2-5): SAVISQKPSRDICQRGTSLTIQCQVDSQVTMMFWYRQQPGQSLTLIATANQGSEATYESGFVIDKFPISRPNLTFSTLTVSNMSPEDSSIYLCSVEKGPEETQYFGPGTRLLVL.

This sequence joins TRBV27 and TRBJ1-5, with 7 bases fitting TRBD1. Germline CDR1 is MNHEY and CDR2 is SMNVEV (reference sequence). J was trimmed by 1 base and V by 3 bases; bases with no gene match: 6. CDR3 length: 16 residues. The CDR3 protein is CASSFGGGASNQPQHF. The CDR3 DNA reads as TGTGCCAGCAGTTTCGGAGGGGGCGCGAGCAATCAGCCCCAGCATTTT.

In DNA form, the CDR3 reads TGTGCCAGCAGCAGATGGACAGGGAAGGACCTAACGGGCGAGCAGTACTTC. Its protein is CASSRWTGKDLTGEQYF. The V call is TRBV21-1, the J call TRBJ2-7; TRBD1, the table's D call, lacks a check against the DNA. TRBV21-1 is recorded as a pseudogene. The CDR3 loop spans 17 amino acids.